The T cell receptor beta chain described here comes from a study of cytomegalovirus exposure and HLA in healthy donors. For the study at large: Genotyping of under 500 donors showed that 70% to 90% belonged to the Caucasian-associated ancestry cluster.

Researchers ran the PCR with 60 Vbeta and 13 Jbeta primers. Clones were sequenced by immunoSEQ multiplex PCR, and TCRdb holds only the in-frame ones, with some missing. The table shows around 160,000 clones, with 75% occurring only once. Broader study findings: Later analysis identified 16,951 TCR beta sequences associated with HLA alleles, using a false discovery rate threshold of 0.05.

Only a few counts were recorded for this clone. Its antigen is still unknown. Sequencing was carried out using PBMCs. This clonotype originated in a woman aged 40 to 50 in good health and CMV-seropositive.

The CDR3 protein is CASSQTTQIEAFF. In DNA, the CDR3 is TGTGCCAGTAGCCAAACCACCCAGATTGAAGCTTTCTTT. The chain combines TRBV19 with TRBJ1-1; D uncertain. Germline V gene sequence: CDR1 LNHDA, CDR2 SQIVND (reference sequence). This CDR3 is built from 13 residues. Trimming left V 6 bases short and J 7 bases short, with 15 bases between.